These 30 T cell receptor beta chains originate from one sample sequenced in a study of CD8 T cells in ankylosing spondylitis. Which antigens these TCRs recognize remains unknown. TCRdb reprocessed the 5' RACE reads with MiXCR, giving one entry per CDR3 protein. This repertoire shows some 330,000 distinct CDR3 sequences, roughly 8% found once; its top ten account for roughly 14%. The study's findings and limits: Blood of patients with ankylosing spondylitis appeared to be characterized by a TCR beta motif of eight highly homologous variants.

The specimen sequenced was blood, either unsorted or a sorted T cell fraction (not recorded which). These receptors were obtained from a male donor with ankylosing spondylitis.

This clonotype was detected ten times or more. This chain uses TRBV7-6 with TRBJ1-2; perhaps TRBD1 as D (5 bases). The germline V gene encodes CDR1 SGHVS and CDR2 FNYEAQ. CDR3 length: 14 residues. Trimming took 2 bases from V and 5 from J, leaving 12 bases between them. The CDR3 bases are TGTGCCAGCAGCTTACAACCCAGGGTATATGGCTACACCTTC. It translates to CASSLQPRVYGYTF.

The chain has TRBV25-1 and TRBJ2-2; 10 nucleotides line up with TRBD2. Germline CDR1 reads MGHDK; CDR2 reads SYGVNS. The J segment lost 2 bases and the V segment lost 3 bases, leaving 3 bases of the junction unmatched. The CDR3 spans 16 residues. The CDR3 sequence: CASSDVLAGNTGELFF. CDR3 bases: TGTGCCAGCAGTGATGTACTAGCGGGAAACACCGGGGAGCTGTTTTTT.

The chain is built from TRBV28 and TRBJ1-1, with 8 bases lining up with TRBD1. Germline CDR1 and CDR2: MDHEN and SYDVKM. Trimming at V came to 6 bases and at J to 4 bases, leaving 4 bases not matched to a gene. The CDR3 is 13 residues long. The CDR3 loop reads CASRETGGTEAFF. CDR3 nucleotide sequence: TGTGCCAGCAGGGAAACAGGGGGCACTGAAGCTTTCTTT.

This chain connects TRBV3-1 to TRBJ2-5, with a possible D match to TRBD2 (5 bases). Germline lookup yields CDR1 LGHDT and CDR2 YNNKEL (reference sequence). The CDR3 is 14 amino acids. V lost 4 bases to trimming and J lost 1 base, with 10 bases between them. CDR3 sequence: CASSLVDFQETQYF. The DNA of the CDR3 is TGTGCCAGCAGCCTGGTGGACTTCCAAGAGACCCAGTACTTC.

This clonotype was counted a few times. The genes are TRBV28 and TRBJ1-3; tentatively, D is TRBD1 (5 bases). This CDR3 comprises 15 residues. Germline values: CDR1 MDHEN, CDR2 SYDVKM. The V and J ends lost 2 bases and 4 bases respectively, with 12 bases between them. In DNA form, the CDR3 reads TGTGCCAGCAGTTTAGGAGGGACGCGGGGAAACACCATATATTTT. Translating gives CASSLGGTRGNTIYF.

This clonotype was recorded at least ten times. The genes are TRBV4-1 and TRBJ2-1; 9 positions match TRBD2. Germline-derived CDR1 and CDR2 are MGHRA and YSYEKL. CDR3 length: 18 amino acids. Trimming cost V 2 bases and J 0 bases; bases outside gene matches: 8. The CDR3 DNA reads TGCGCCAGCAGCCAAACAAGGTCTAGCGGGGACTCCTACAATGAGCAGTTCTTC. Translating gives CASSQTRSSGDSYNEQFF.

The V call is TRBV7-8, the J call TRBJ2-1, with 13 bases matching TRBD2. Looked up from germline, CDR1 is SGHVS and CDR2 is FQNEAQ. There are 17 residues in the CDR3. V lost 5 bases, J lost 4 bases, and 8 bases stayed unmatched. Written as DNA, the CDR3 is TGTGCCAGCAGCCCCGGACTAGCGGGAGATCGTTACAATGAGCAGTTCTTC. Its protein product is CASSPGLAGDRYNEQFF.

The CDR3, as DNA: TGCAGTGCTAAAGACAGGGCCCACGAGCAGTACTTC. It translates to CSAKDRAHEQYF. The V call is TRBV20-1, the J call TRBJ2-7, with 7 nucleotides matching TRBD1. The V segment lost 4 bases and the J segment 5 bases; nucleotides outside the gene matches: 5. Germline V gene lookup returns CDR1 DFQATT and CDR2 SNEGSKA (reference sequence). This CDR3 has 12 residues.

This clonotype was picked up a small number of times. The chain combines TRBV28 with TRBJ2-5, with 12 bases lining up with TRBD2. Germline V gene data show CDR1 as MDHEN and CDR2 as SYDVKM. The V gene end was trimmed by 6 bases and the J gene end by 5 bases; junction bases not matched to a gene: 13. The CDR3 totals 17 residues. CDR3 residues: CASSLQLLAGGGETQYF. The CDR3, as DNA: TGTGCCAGCAGCCTACAACTCCTAGCGGGAGGGGGGGAGACCCAGTACTTC.

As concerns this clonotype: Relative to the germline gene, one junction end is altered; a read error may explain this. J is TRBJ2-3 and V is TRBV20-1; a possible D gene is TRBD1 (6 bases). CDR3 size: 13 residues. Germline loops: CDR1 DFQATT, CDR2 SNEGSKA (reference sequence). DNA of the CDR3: TGCAGTGCAAGAGGGGGAAGCACAGATACGCAGTATTTT. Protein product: CSARGGSTDTQYF.

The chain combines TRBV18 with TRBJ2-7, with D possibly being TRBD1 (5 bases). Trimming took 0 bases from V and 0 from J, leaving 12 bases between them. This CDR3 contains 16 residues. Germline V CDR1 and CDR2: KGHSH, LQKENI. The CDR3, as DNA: TGTGCCAGCTCACCACCCGTTGGGGCCTTCTCCTACGAGCAGTACTTC. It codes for CASSPPVGAFSYEQYF.

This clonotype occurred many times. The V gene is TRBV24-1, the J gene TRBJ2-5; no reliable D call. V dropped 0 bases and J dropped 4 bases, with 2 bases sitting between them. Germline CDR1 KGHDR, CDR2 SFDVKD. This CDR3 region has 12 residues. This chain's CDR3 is CATSDLGETQYF. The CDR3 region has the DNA TGTGCCACCAGTGATTTGGGAGAGACCCAGTACTTC.

This CDR3 reads CSVEDPQLNEQFF. The DNA for the CDR3 is TGCAGCGTTGAAGATCCGCAGCTGAATGAGCAGTTCTTC. The chain carries TRBV29-1 and TRBJ2-1; D is ambiguous. Trimming cost V 0 bases and J 7 bases, with 10 bases left between them. This CDR3 comprises 13 residues. Germline-derived CDR1 and CDR2 are SQVTM and ANQGSEA.

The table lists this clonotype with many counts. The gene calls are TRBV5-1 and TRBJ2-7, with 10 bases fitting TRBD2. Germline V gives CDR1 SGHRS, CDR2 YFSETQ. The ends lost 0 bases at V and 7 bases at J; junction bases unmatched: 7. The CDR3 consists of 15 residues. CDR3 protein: CASSLGLAGYEEQYF. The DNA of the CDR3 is TGCGCCAGCAGCTTGGGACTAGCGGGCTACGAGGAGCAGTACTTC.

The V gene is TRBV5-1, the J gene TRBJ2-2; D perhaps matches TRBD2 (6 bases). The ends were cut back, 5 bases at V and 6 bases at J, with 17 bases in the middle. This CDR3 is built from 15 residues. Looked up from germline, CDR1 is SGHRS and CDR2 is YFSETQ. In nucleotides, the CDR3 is TGCGCCAGCAGTTTGACTAGTCTCGCCCCCGGGGAGCTGTTTTTT. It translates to CASSLTSLAPGELFF.

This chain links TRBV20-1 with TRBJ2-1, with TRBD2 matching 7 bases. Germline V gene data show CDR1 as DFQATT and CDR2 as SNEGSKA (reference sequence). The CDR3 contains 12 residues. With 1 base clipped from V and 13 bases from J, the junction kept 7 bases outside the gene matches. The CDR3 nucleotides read TGCAGTGCTAGAGCCTCTAGCGGCACACAGTTCTTC. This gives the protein CSARASSGTQFF.

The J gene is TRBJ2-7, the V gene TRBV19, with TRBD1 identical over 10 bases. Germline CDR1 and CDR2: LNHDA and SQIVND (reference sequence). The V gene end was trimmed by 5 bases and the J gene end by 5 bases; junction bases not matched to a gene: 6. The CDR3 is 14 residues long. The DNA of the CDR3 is TGTGCCAGTAGTGTGGACAGGGGGTCGAACGAGCAGTACTTC. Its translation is CASSVDRGSNEQYF.

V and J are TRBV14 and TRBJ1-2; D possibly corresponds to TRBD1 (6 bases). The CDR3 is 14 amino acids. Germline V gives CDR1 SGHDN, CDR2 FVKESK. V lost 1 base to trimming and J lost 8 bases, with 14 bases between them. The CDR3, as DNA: TGTGCCAGCAGCCAAGGGGGCAGGGGAGGCGGCTACACCTTC. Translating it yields CASSQGGRGGGYTF. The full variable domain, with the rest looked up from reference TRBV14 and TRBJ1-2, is EAGVTQFPSHSVIEKGQTVTLRCDPISGHDNLYWYRRVMGKEIKFLLHFVKESKQDESGMPNNRFLAERTGGTYSTLKVQPAELEDSGVYFCASSQGGRGGGYTFGSGTRLTVV.

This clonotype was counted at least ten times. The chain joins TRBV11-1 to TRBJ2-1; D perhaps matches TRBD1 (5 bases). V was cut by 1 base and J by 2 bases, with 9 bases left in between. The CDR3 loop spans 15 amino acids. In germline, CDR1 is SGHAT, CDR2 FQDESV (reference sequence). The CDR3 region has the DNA TGTGCCAGCAGCTTAGAGCCAGGGACCTACAATGAGCAGTTCTTC. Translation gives CASSLEPGTYNEQFF.

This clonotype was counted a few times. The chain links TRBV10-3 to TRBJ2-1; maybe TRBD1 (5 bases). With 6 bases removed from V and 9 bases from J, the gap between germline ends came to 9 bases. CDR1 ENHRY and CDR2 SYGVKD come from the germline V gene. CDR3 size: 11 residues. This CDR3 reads CAIRGQSEQFF. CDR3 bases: TGTGCCATCAGGGGGCAAAGTGAGCAGTTCTTC.

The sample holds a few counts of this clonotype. This CDR3 reads CASSFPGHGQPQHF. The CDR3 DNA reads as TGTGCCAGCAGCTTCCCGGGGCACGGACAGCCCCAGCATTTT. The V and J genes are TRBV5-8 and TRBJ1-5, with D possibly TRBD1 on 5 matching bases. Germline CDR1 SGHTS, CDR2 YDEGEE. The CDR3 runs 14 residues. V dropped 2 bases and J dropped 7 bases, with 13 bases sitting between them. The whole variable domain, filled in from reference TRBV5-8 and TRBJ1-5, reads EAGVTQSPTHLIKTRGQQATLRCSPISGHTSVYWYQQALGLGLQFLLWYDEGEERNRGNFPPRFSGRQFPNYSSELNVNALELEDSALYLCASSFPGHGQPQHFGDGTRLSIL.

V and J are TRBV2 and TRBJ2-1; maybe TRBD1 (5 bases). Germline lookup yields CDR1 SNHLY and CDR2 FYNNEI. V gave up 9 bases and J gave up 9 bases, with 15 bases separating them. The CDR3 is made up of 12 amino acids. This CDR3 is CASRGPPSEQFF. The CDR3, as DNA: TGTGCCAGTAGGGGCCCCCCCTCTGAGCAGTTCTTC.

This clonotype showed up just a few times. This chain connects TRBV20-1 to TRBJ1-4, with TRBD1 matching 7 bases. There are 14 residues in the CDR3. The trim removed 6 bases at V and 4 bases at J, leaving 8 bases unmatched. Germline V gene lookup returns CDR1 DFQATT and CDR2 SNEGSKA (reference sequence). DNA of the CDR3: TGCAGTGCCCAGAGGGGGCAGCTTAATGAAAAACTGTTTTTT. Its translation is CSAQRGQLNEKLFF.

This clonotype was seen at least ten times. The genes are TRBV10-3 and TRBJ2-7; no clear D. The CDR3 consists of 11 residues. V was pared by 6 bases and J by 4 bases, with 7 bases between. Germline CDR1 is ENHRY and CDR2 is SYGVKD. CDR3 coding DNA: TGTGCCATCAGCAAGGGATACGAGCAGTACTTC. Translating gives CAISKGYEQYF.

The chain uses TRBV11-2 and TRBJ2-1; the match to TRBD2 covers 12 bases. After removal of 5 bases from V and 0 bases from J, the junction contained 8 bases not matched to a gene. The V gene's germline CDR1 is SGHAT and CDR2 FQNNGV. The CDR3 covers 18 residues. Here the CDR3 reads CASSRSTSGRGSYNEQFF. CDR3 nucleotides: TGTGCCAGCAGCCGATCGACTAGCGGGAGAGGCTCCTACAATGAGCAGTTCTTC. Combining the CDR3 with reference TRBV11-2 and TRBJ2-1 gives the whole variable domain EAGVAQSPRYKIIEKRQSVAFWCNPISGHATLYWYQQILGQGPKLLIQFQNNGVVDDSQLPKDRFSAERLKGVDSTLKIQPAKLEDSAVYLCASSRSTSGRGSYNEQFFGPGTRLTVL.

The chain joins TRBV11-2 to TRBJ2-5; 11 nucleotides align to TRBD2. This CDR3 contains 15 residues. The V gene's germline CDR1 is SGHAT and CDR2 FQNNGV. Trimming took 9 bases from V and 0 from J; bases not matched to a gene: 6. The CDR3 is CASLGTSGHQETQYF. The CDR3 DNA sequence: TGTGCCAGTCTGGGGACTAGCGGACACCAAGAGACCCAGTACTTC.

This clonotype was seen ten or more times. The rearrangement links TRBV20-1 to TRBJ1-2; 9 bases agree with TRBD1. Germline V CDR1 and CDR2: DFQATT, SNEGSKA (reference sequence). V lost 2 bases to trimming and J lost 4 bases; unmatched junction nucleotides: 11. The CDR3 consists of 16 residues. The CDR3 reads CSARTRDRANPYGYTF. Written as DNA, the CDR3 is TGCAGTGCTAGAACCCGGGACAGGGCCAATCCCTATGGCTACACCTTC.

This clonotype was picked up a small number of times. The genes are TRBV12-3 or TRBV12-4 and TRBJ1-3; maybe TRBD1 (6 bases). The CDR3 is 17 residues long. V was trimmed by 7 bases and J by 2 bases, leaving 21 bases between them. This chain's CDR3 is CASKILAGAGAGNTIYF. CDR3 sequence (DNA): TGTGCCAGCAAAATCCTCGCGGGGGCAGGTGCTGGAAACACCATATATTTT.

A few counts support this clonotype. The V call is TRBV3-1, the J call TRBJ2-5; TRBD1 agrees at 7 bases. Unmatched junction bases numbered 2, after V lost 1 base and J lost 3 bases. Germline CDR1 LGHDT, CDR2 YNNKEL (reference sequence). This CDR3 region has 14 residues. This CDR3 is CASSQGRGKETQYF. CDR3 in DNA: TGTGCCAGCAGCCAAGGCAGGGGGAAAGAGACCCAGTACTTC.

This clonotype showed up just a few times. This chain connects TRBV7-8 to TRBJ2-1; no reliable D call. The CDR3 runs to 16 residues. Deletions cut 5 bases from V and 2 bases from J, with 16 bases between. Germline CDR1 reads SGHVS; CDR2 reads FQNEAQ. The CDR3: CASSHPSGRPYNEQFF. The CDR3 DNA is TGTGCCAGCAGCCACCCCTCGGGTCGGCCCTACAATGAGCAGTTCTTC.